Below, 2 T cell receptor beta chains from the same sample are listed, as sequenced in a study of identifying expanded T cells in peripheral blood. Repertoires were generated with immunoSEQ multiplex PCR, while TCRdb's copy carries only in-frame clones and drops some. Of about 58,000 clones in the sample, approximately 90% were seen once. Source material: blood. These receptor sequences come from a person between 18 and 69 years old in good health.

The gene calls are TRBV6-6 and TRBJ2-2; 7 bases match TRBD2. Germline V gene lookup returns CDR1 MNHNY and CDR2 SVGAGI (reference sequence). The CDR3 runs 16 residues. Trimming removed 7 bases from V and 4 bases from J; junction bases left unmatched: 12. The CDR3 protein is CASTQRGTTGTGELFF. DNA for the CDR3: TGTGCCAGCACCCAACGTGGGACTACGGGCACCGGGGAGCTGTTTTTT.

V is TRBV9 and J is TRBJ1-1, with D hard to call. CDR1 is SGDLS and CDR2 is YYNGEE in the germline V gene. The CDR3 runs 15 residues. Trimming left V 1 base short and J 4 bases short, with 14 bases between. The DNA of the CDR3 is TGTGCCAGCAGCGTATACCCTGGAGGGAGCACTGAAGCTTTCTTT. Encoded protein: CASSVYPGGSTEAFF.